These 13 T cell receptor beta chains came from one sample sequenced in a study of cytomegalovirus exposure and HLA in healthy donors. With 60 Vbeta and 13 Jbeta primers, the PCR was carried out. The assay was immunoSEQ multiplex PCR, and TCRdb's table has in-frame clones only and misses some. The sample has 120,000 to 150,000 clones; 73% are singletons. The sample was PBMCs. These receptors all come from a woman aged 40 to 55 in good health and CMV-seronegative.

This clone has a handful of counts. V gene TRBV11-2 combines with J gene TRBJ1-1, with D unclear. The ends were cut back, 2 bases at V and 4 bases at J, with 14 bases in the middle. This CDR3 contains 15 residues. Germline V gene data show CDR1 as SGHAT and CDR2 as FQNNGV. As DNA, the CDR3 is TGTGCCAGCAGCTTATCCCCATATGGGAGCACTGAAGCTTTCTTT. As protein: CASSLSPYGSTEAFF.

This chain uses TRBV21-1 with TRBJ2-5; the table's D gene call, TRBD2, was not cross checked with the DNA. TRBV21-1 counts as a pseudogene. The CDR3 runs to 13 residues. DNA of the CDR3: TGTGCCAGCAGCGGGGAGGCCCAAGAGACCCAGTACTTC. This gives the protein CASSGEAQETQYF.

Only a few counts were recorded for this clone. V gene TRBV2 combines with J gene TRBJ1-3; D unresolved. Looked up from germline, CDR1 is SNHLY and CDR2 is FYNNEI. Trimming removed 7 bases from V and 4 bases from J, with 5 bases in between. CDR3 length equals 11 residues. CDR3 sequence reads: CASNGGNTIYF. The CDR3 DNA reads TGTGCCAGCAACGGGGGAAACACCATATATTTT.

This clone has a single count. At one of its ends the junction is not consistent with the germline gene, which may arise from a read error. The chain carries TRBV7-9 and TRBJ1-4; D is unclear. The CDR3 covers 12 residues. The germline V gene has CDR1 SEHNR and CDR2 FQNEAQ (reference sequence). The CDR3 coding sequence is TGTTCCAGCAGCTTTTCGGGGGAAAAACTGTTTTTT. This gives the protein CSSSFSGEKLFF.

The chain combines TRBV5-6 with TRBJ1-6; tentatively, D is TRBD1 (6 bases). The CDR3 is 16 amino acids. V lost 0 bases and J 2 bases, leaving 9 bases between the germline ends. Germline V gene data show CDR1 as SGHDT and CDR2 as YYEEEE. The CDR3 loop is CASSLGGQAYNSPLHF. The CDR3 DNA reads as TGTGCCAGCAGCTTGGGGGGACAAGCCTATAATTCACCCCTCCACTTT.

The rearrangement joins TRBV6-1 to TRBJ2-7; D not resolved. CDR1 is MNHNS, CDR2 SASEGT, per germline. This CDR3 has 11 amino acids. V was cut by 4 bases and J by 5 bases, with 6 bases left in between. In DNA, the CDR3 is TGTGCCAGCAGTGCCCTTAACGAGCAGTACTTC. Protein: CASSALNEQYF.

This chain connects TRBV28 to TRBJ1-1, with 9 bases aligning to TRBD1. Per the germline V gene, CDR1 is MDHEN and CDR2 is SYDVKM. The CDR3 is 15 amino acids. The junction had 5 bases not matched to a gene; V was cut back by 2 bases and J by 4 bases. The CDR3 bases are TGTGCCAGCAGTTTACGGACAGGGGCGGGCACTGAAGCTTTCTTT. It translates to CASSLRTGAGTEAFF.

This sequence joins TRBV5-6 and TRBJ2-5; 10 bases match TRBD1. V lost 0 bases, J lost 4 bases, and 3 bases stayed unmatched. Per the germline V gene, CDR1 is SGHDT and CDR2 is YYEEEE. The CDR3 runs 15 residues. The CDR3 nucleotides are TGTGCCAGCAGCTTGGCCGGGACAGGGGTAGAGACCCAGTACTTC. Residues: CASSLAGTGVETQYF.

The chain's CDR3 is CASSLAGGGTDTQYF. The CDR3 DNA sequence: TGTGCCAGCAGTTTAGCGGGGGGGGGCACAGATACGCAGTATTTT. This chain connects TRBV6-5 to TRBJ2-3, with 11 bases aligning to TRBD2. Germline V gene lookup returns CDR1 MNHEY and CDR2 SVGAGI. The trim removed 4 bases at V and 1 base at J, leaving 1 base unmatched. The CDR3 is made up of 15 amino acids.

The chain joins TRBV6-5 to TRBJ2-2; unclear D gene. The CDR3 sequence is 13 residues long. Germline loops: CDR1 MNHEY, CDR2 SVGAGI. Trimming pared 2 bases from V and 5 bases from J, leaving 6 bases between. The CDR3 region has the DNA TGTGCCAGCAGTTACGACGGGACCGGGGAGCTGTTTTTT. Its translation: CASSYDGTGELFF.

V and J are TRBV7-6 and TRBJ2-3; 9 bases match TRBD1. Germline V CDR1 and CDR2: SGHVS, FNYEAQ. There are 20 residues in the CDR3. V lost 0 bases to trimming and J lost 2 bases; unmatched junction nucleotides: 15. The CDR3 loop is CASSLARMGSGTGPTDTQYF. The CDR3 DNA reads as TGTGCCAGCAGCTTAGCTCGTATGGGTTCGGGGACAGGGCCCACAGATACGCAGTATTTT. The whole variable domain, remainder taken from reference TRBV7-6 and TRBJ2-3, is GAGVSQSPRYKVTKRGQDVALRCDPISGHVSLYWYRQALGQGPEFLTYFNYEAQQDKSGLPNDRFSAERPEGSISTLTIQRTEQRDSAMYRCASSLARMGSGTGPTDTQYFGPGTRLTVL.

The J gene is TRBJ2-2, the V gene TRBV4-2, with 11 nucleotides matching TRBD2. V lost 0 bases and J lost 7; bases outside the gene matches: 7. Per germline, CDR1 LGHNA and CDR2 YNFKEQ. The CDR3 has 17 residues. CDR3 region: CASSQDLALAGGGELFF. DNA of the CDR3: TGTGCCAGCAGCCAAGATTTGGCGCTAGCGGGGGGCGGGGAGCTGTTTTTT.

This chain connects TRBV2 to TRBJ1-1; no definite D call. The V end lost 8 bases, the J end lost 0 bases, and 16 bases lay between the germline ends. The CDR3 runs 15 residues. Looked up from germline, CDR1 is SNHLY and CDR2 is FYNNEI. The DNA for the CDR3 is TGTGCCAGCCGCAAGTCGGGTATCATGAACACTGAAGCTTTCTTT. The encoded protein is CASRKSGIMNTEAFF.